The present entry profiles one T cell receptor (beta chain) with its context. A quantity of about 0.5 to 1 ug RNA underwent reverse transcription using random hexamers. MiXCR was run by TCRdb on the immunoSEQ multiplex PCR reads, yielding one entry per CDR3 protein. The data contain some 190,000 distinct CDR3 sequences, 85% to 95% of them singletons. The data originate from a study of CD8 T cells in Susac syndrome. The CDR3 consists of 13 residues. Germline loops: CDR1 SGHRS, CDR2 YFSETQ. V was pared by 3 bases and J by 4 bases, with 7 bases between. The sample comprised CD4+ T cells from PBMCs. The genes are TRBV5-1 and TRBJ2-2; no firm D call. The receptor was isolated from a human donor in good health. DNA of the CDR3: TGCGCCAGCAGCTACAGTGCCACCGGGGAGCTGTTTTTT. Amino acids: CASSYSATGELFF.